The rows below give T cell receptor beta chains drawn from one sample of a study of T cells after yellow fever vaccination. TCRdb reprocessed the 5' RACE reads via MiXCR and lists one record per CDR3 protein. Found here are hundreds of thousands of distinct CDR3 sequences, around a sixth of them singletons; the top ten hold roughly a sixth. The source material was PBMCs, sampled before the yellow fever booster vaccination. These receptors were taken from a man younger than 30 who received the YFV17D yellow fever vaccine. Each CDR3 is given with its conserved first and last residue. The D gene is left open where the match is weak. Part of the rows lack a size; the others show once, few, many or a class for expanded clones.

size,D,J,V,DNA,CDR3
few,TRBD1,TRBJ2-2,TRBV19,TGTGCCAGTAGTCCTCGATGGACAGGGGATTTCGCCGGGGAGCTGTTTTTT,CASSPRWTGDFAGELFF
.,.,TRBJ2-7,TRBV3-1,TGTGCCAGCAGCCAAGGGTACAGTCCCTCCTACGAGCAGTACTTC,CASSQGYSPSYEQYF
few,.,TRBJ1-5,TRBV2,TGTGCCAGCAGTGAAGACAACGGGCAGCCCCAGCATTTT,CASSEDNGQPQHF
few,.,TRBJ1-2,TRBV6-4,TGTGCCAGCAAGCATCTTAACCCTAACTATGGCTACACCTTC,CASKHLNPNYGYTF
.,TRBD2,TRBJ2-3,TRBV7-6,TGTGCCAGCAGTCCGCCTCTAGCGGGGGGTCGGCGCACAGATACGCAGTATTTT,CASSPPLAGGRRTDTQYF
few,.,TRBJ1-1,TRBV6-1,TGTGCCAGCAGTTGGGCCACGGGGAAAGCTTTCTTT,CASSWATGKAFF
.,.,TRBJ2-2,TRBV6-5,TGTGCCAGCAGTTACTCGAATCTCGTTCCGGACACCGGGGAGCTGTTTTTT,CASSYSNLVPDTGELFF
.,.,TRBJ2-2,TRBV11-2,TGTGCCAGCAGCTTAGAGCCGCACACCGGGGAGCTGTTTTTT,CASSLEPHTGELFF
many,.,TRBJ2-7,TRBV11-2,TGTGCCAGCAGCACACAGGCGACCTACGAGCAGTACTTC,CASSTQATYEQYF
.,.,TRBJ2-6,TRBV6-5,TGTGCCAGCACCCTCTCTGGGGCCAACGTCCTGACTTTC,CASTLSGANVLTF
few,.,TRBJ2-5,TRBV6-1,TGTGCCAGCAGTGAACTTCGATTCGGCAGCCAAGAGACCCAGTACTTC,CASSELRFGSQETQYF
.,.,TRBJ1-2,TRBV6-2/TRBV6-3,TGTGCCAGCAGAGTTAACTATGGCTACACCTTC,CASRVNYGYTF
.,.,TRBJ2-2,TRBV9,TGTGCCAGCAGCGTAGAATGGACCGGGGAGCTGTTTTTT,CASSVEWTGELFF
.,.,TRBJ2-1,TRBV20-1,TGCAGTGCTAGTAGGGCCTATGAGCAGTTCTTC,CSASRAYEQFF
few,TRBD2,TRBJ2-1,TRBV6-1,TGTGCCAGCAGTGAAGGGGAGCGGGGGTTTGATGAGCAGTTCTTC,CASSEGERGFDEQFF
.,TRBD2,TRBJ2-7,TRBV29-1,TGCAGCGTTGGGCGGGGGACCTACGAGCAGTACTTC,CSVGRGTYEQYF
few,.,TRBJ1-1,TRBV18,TGTGCCAGCTCACCACCGGCTTGGGTCGACACTGAAGCTTTCTTT,CASSPPAWVDTEAFF
.,TRBD1,TRBJ2-3,TRBV18,TGTGCCAGCTCACCAGCGAGCCCCGCGCCAGACAGGGTTACGCAGTATTTT,CASSPASPAPDRVTQYF
many,.,TRBJ2-3,TRBV10-3,TGTGCCATCAGGGGAACGCCAGATACGCAGTATTTT,CAIRGTPDTQYF
.,.,TRBJ2-5,TRBV5-1,TGCGCCAGCAGCTTGACCGGGCACCCAAAGGAGACCCAGTACTTC,CASSLTGHPKETQYF
.,TRBD1,TRBJ2-2,TRBV4-3,TGCGCCAGCAGCCCAAGGACAGGGGGGGACCCCGGGGAGCTGTTTTTT,CASSPRTGGDPGELFF
.,TRBD2,TRBJ2-3,TRBV4-3,TGCGCCAGCAGCCAAGATGGGGGGGAAGATACGCAGTATTTT,CASSQDGGEDTQYF
.,.,TRBJ1-1,TRBV18,TGTGCCAGCTCACCGACAGGTGGTCTTAACACTGAAGCTTTCTTT,CASSPTGGLNTEAFF
few,.,TRBJ1-3,TRBV7-6,TGTGCCAGCAGCGCGACGGAAGGTTACTCTGGAAACACCATATATTTT,CASSATEGYSGNTIYF
.,TRBD1,TRBJ1-1,TRBV20-1,TGCAGTGGCCAGACAGGGGGGAACACTGAAGCTTTCTTT,CSGQTGGNTEAFF
.,.,TRBJ2-1,TRBV7-9,TGTGCCAGCAGCTCGCCCGGTTTCTCCTACAATGAGCAGTTCTTC,CASSSPGFSYNEQFF
many,.,TRBJ1-1,TRBV4-3,TGCGCCAGCAGCCAAGAGGGCACGGGGGGAGTGTCGATGAACACTGAAGCTTTCTTT,CASSQEGTGGVSMNTEAFF
few,.,TRBJ2-7,TRBV18,TGTGCCAGCTCACCACCAGAGACCCCAGCCGCGCAGTACTTC,CASSPPETPAAQYF
.,TRBD2,TRBJ2-1,TRBV27,TGTGCCACCTCCCCCTCTAGCGGCATTGAGCAGTTCTTC,CATSPSSGIEQFF
few,TRBD2,TRBJ2-7,TRBV7-2,TGTGCCAGCAGCTTCCGGACTAGCTCCTACGAGCAGTACTTC,CASSFRTSSYEQYF
few,.,TRBJ1-6,TRBV27,TGTGCCAGCAGGAGGTTGGGGCCTGATAATTCACCCCTCCACTTT,CASRRLGPDNSPLHF
.,TRBD2,TRBJ2-7,TRBV12-3/TRBV12-4,TGTGCCAGCAGGGAGGGCCTAGCGGGGCCCAACGAGCAGTACTTC,CASREGLAGPNEQYF
.,.,TRBJ2-1,TRBV5-5,TGTGCCAGCAGTCCCGTCGGTTATGAGCAGTTCTTC,CASSPVGYEQFF
few,.,TRBJ1-5,TRBV12-3/TRBV12-4,TGTGCCAGCAGTTTCTCAGGGACCGGCTATCAGCCCCAGCATTTT,CASSFSGTGYQPQHF
few,.,TRBJ2-7,TRBV7-2,TGTGCCAGCAACATACCGGACATTGGCTCCTACGAGCAGTACTTC,CASNIPDIGSYEQYF
.,TRBD1,TRBJ1-1,TRBV20-1,TGCAGTGCTAGGTTTGGGCAGGGGGGGACTGAAGCTTTCTTT,CSARFGQGGTEAFF
.,.,TRBJ2-3,TRBV4-3,TGCGCCAGCAGCCAATACTCCGTGGGGGCGGGAACAGATACGCAGTATTTT,CASSQYSVGAGTDTQYF
few,.,TRBJ1-3,TRBV4-1,TGCGCCAGCAGCCCCGGGACTCAGAGGGGAAACACCATATATTTT,CASSPGTQRGNTIYF
.,.,TRBJ2-2,TRBV11-2,TGTGCCAGCAGCTTAGAAGGGGAAGTGGGGTTTACCGGGGAGCTGTTTTTT,CASSLEGEVGFTGELFF
.,.,TRBJ2-7,TRBV6-2/TRBV6-3,TGTGCCAGCAGTTACTCATGGCGGGGGCGCTCCTACGAGCAGTACTTC,CASSYSWRGRSYEQYF
.,.,TRBJ2-1,TRBV4-3,TGCGCCAGCAGCCAACCAGGGCTGGGGAATGAGCAGTTCTTC,CASSQPGLGNEQFF
.,.,TRBJ1-5,TRBV7-9,TGTGCCAGCAGCTTACTGGACATTAATCAGCCCCAGCATTTT,CASSLLDINQPQHF
.,.,TRBJ2-3,TRBV6-5,TGTGCCAGCAGTTACACGACAGGCGGGGGAGATACGCAGTATTTT,CASSYTTGGGDTQYF
few,TRBD1,TRBJ2-2,TRBV5-1,TGCGCCAGCAGCTCGGACAGGGGCGGTTCCGGGGAGCTGTTTTTT,CASSSDRGGSGELFF
.,TRBD2,TRBJ2-3,TRBV5-1,TGCGCCAGCAGGGACTATAGCGGGGGAGATACGCAGTATTTT,CASRDYSGGDTQYF